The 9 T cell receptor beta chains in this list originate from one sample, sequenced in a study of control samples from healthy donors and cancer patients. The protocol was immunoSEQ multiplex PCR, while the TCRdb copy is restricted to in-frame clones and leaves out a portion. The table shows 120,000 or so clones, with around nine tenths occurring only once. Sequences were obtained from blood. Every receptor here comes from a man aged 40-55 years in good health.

CDR3 in amino acids: CSVEDPTGAGGYTF. CDR3 in DNA: TGCAGCGTTGAAGATCCGACCGGGGCGGGGGGCTACACCTTC. The chain uses TRBV29-1 and TRBJ1-2, with D perhaps matching TRBD1 (5 bases). Trimming removed 0 bases at V and 8 bases at J, with 16 bases between. Per the germline V gene, CDR1 is SQVTM and CDR2 is ANQGSEA. The CDR3 length is 14 residues.

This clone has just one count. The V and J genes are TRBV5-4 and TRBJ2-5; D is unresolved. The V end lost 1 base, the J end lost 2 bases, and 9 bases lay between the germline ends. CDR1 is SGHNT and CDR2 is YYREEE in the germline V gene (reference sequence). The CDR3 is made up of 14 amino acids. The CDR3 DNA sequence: TGTGCCAGCAGCTTGAGCCGCGAACAAGAGACCCAGTACTTC. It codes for CASSLSREQETQYF.

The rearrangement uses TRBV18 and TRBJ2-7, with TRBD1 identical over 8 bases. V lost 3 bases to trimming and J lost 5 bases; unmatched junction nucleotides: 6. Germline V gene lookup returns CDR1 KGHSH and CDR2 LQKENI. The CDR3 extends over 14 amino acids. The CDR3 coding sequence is TGTGCCAGCTCACCGACTCAGGGGGCGAACGAGCAGTACTTC. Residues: CASSPTQGANEQYF. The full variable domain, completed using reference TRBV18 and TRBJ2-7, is NAGVMQNPRHLVRRRGQEARLRCSPMKGHSHVYWYRQLPEEGLKFMVYLQKENIIDESGMPKERFSAEFPKEGPSILRIQQVVRGDSAAYFCASSPTQGANEQYFGPGTRLTVT.

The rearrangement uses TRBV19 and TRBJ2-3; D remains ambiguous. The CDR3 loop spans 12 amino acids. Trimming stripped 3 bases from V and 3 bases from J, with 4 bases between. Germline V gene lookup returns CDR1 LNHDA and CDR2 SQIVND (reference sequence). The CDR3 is CASSMGTDTQYF. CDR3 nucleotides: TGTGCCAGTAGTATGGGGACAGATACGCAGTATTTT. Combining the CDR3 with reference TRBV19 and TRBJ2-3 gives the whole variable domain DGGITQSPKYLFRKEGQNVTLSCEQNLNHDAMYWYRQDPGQGLRLIYYSQIVNDFQKGDIAEGYSVSREKKESFPLTVTSAQKNPTAFYLCASSMGTDTQYFGPGTRLTVL.

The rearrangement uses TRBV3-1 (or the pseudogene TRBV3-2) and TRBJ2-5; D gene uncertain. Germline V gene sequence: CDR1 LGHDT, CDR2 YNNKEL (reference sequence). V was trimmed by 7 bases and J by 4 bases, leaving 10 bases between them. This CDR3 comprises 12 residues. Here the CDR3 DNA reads TGTGCCAGCACCACTGACGGAGAGACCCAGTACTTC. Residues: CASTTDGETQYF.

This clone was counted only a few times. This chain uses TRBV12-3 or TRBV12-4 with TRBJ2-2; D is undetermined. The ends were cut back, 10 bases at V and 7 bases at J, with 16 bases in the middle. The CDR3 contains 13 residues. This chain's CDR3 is CATQFRASGELFF. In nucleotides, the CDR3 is TGTGCCACCCAGTTCCGGGCCAGCGGGGAGCTGTTTTTT.

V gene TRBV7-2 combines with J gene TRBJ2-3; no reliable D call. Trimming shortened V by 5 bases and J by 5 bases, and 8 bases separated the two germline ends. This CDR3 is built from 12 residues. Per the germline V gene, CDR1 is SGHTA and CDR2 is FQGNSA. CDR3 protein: CASSPKGDTQYF. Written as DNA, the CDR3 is TGTGCCAGCAGCCCGAAGGGAGATACGCAGTATTTT. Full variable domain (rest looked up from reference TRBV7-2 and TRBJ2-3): GAGVSQSPSNKVTEKGKDVELRCDPISGHTALYWYRQSLGQGLEFLIYFQGNSAPDKSGLPSDRFSAERTGGSVSTLTIQRTQQEDSAVYLCASSPKGDTQYFGPGTRLTVL.

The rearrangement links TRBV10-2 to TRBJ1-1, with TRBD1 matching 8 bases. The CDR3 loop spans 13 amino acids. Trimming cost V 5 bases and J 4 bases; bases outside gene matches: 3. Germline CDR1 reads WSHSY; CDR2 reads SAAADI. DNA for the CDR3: TGCGCCAGCAGTATAACAGGGGGCACTGAAGCTTTCTTT. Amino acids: CASSITGGTEAFF.

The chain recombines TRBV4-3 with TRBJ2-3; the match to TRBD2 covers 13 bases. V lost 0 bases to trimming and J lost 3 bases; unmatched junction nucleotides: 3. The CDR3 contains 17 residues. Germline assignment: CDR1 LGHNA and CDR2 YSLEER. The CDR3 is CASSQEGLAGRTDTQYF. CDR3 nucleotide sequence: TGCGCCAGCAGCCAAGAGGGACTAGCGGGGAGGACAGATACGCAGTATTTT.